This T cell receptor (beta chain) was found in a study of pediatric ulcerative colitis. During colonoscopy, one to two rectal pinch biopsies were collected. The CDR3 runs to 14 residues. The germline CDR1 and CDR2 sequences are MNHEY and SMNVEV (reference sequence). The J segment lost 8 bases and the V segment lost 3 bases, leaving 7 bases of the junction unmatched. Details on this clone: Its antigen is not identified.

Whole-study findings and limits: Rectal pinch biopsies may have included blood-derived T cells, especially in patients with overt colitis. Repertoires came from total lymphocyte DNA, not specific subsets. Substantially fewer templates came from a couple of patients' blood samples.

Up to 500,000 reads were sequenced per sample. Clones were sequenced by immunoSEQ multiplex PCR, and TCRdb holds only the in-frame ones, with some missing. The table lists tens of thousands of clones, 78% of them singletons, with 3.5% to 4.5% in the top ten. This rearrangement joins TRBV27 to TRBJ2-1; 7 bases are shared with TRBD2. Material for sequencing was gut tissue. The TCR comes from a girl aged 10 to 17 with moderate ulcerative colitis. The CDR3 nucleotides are TGTGCCAGCAGTTTGGGGGAGGGGACGGATGAGCAGTTCTTC. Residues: CASSLGEGTDEQFF.